The present TCR beta chain was sequenced within a study of Ad26.COV2.S vaccination and SARS-CoV-2 variants. V lost 3 bases to trimming and J lost 5 bases, with 29 bases between them. CDR3 length: 19 amino acids. Germline V lookup: CDR1 MNHNS, CDR2 SASEGT. Assay used: immunoSEQ multiplex PCR; TCRdb lists only in-frame clones, some missing. The data contain hundreds of thousands of clones, 80% to 90% of them singletons. Described treatment: about 20 received Ad26.COV2.S at low or high dose, single or two shots; 5 received placebo; per-sample allocation not given. Sample collection was performed on day 63 after the first vaccine or placebo injection.

The chain couples TRBV6-1 to TRBJ2-7, with D possibly matching TRBD1 (5 bases). Sequencing used peripheral blood, obtained in a trial of Ad26.COV2.S vaccine versus placebo. This TCR derives from a person between 18 and 65 years old who received the Ad26.COV2.S COVID-19 vaccine or a placebo. This CDR3 is CASSDAWGAPRPFTDEQYF. The CDR3 DNA sequence: TGTGCCAGCAGTGACGCCTGGGGCGCACCCAGACCGTTCACCGACGAGCAGTACTTC.